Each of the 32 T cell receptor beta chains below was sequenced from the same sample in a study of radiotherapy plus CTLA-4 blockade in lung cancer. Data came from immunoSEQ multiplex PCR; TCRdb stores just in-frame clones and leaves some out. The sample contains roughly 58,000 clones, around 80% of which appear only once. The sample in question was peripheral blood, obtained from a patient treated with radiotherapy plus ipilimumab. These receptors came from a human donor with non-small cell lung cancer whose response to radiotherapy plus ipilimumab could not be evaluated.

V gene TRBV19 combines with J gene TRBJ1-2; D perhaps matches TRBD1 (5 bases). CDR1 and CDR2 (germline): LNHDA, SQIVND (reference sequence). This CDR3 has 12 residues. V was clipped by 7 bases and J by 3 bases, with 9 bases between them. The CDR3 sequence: CASMRGDYGYTF. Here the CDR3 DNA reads TGTGCCAGTATGCGGGGGGACTATGGCTACACCTTC.

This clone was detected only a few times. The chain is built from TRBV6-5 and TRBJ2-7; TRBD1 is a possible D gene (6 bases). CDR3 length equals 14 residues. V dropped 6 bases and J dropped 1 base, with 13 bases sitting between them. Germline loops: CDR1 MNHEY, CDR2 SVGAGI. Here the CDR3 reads CASRRPGDSYEQYF. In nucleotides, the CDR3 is TGTGCCAGCAGACGCCCAGGGGATTCCTACGAGCAGTACTTC.

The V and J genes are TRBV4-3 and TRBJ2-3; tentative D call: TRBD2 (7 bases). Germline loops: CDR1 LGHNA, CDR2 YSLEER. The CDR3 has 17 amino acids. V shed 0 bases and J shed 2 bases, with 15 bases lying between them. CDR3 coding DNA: TGCGCCAGCAGCCAAGATCGGGTCGGGGGGCCCACAGATACGCAGTATTTT. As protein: CASSQDRVGGPTDTQYF.

In nucleotides, the CDR3 is TGTGCCAGCTCACCAAGAACAGGGGGCTCGGAGACCCAGTACTTC. Translated: CASSPRTGGSETQYF. The gene calls are TRBV18 and TRBJ2-5, with 9 positions matching TRBD1. Losses at the gene ends were 2 bases for V and 5 bases for J; bases not matched to a gene: 6. This CDR3 region has 15 residues. Germline-derived CDR1 and CDR2 are KGHSH and LQKENI.

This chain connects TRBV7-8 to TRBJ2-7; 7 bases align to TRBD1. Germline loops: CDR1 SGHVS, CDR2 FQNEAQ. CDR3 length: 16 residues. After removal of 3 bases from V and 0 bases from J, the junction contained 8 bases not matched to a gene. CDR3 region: CASSFWGQTFSYEQYF. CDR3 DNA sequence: TGTGCCAGCAGCTTCTGGGGACAGACTTTCTCCTACGAGCAGTACTTC.

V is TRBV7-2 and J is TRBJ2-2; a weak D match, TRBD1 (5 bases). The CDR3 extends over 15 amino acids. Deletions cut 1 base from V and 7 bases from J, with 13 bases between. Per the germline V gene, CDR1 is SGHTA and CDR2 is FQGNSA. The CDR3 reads CASSLVAGRVGELFF. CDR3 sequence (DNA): TGTGCCAGCAGCTTAGTTGCCGGCAGGGTCGGGGAGCTGTTTTTT.

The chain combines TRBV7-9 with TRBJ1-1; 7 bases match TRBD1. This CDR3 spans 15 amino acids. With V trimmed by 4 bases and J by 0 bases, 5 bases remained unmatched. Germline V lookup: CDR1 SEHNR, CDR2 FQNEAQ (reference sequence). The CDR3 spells CASSYQGGLNTEAFF. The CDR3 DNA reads TGTGCCAGCAGCTATCAGGGGGGATTGAACACTGAAGCTTTCTTT.

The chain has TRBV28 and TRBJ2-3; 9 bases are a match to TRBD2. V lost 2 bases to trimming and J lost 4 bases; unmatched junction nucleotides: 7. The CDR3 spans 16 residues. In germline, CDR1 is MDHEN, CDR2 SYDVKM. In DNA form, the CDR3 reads TGTGCCAGCAGTTTAGGAGGTCAGCGGGGGGCAGATACGCAGTATTTT. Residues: CASSLGGQRGADTQYF.

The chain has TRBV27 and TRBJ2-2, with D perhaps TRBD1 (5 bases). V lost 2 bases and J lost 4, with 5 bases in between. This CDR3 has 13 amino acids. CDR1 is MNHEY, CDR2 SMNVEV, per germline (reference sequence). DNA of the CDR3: TGTGCCAGCAGTTTAAGGGGCACCGGGGAGCTGTTTTTT. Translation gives CASSLRGTGELFF.

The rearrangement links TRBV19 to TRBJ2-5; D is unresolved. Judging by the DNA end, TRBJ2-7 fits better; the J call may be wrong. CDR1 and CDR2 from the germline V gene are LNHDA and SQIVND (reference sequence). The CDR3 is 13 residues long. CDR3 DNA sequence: TGTGCCAGCGCCCCCGACGGGTCCTACGAGCAGTACTTC. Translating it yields CASAPDGSYEQYF.

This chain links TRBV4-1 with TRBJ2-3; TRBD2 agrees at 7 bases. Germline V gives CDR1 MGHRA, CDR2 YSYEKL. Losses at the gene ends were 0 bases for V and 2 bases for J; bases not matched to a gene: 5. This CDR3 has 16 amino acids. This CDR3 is CASSQERSGTTDTQYF. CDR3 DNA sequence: TGCGCCAGCAGCCAAGAGAGGAGCGGGACCACAGATACGCAGTATTTT.

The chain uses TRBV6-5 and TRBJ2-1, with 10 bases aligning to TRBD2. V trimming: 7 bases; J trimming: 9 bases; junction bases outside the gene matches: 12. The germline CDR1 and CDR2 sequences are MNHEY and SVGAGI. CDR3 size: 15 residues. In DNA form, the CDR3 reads TGTGCCAGCACGACTCGGGGAGCGGGGGGGAGTGAGCAGTTCTTC. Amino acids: CASTTRGAGGSEQFF.

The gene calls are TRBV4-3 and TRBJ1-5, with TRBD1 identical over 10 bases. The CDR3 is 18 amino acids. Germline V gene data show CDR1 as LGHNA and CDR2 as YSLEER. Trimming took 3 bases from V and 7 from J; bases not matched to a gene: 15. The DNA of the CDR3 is TGCGCCAGCAGCCAGGACCGGGAGACAGGGGGCCTAGGACAGCCCCAGCATTTT. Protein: CASSQDRETGGLGQPQHF.

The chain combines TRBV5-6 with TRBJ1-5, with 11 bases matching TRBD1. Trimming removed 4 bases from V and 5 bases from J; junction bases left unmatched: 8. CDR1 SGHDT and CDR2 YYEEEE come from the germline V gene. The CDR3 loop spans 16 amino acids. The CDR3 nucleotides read TGTGCCAGCAGCGTCCGGGACAGGGGGTGGTATCAGCCCCAGCATTTT. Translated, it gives CASSVRDRGWYQPQHF.

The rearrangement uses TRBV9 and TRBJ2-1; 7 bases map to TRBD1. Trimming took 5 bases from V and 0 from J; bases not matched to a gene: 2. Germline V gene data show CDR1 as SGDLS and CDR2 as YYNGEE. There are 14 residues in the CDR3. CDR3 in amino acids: CASSDRVSYNEQFF. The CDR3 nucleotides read TGTGCCAGCAGTGACAGGGTCTCCTACAATGAGCAGTTCTTC.

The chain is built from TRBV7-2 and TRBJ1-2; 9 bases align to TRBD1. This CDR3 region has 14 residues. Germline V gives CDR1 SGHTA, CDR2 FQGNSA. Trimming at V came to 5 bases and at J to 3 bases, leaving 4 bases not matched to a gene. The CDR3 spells CASSPRTGDYGYTF. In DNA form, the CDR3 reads TGTGCCAGCAGCCCCCGGACAGGGGACTATGGCTACACCTTC.

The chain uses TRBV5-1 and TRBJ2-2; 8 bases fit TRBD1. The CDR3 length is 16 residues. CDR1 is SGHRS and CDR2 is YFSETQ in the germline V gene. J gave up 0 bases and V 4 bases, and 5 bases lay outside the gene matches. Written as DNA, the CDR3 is TGCGCCAGCAGCCCCCAGACAGGGGCGAACACCGGGGAGCTGTTTTTT. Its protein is CASSPQTGANTGELFF.

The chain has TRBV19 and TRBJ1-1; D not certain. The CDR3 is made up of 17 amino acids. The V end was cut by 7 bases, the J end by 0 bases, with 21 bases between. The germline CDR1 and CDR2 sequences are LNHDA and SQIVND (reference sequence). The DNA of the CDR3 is TGTGCCAGTACCCCAGACCCGAGATCGACTATGAACACTGAAGCTTTCTTT. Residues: CASTPDPRSTMNTEAFF. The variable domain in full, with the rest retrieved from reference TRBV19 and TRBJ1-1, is DGGITQSPKYLFRKEGQNVTLSCEQNLNHDAMYWYRQDPGQGLRLIYYSQIVNDFQKGDIAEGYSVSREKKESFPLTVTSAQKNPTAFYLCASTPDPRSTMNTEAFFGQGTRLTVV.

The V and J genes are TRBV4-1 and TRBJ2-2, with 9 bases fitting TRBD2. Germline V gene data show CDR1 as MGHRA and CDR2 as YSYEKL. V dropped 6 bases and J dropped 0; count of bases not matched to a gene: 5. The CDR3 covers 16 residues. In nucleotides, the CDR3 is TGCGCCAGCAGACATAGGACTAGCGCGAACACCGGGGAGCTGTTTTTT. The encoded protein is CASRHRTSANTGELFF.

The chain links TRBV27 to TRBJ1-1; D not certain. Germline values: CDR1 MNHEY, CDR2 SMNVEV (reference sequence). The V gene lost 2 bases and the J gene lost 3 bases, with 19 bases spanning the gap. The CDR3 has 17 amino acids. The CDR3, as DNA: TGTGCCAGCAGTTTAAGGCGCGGGGTGGGTTCGTACACTGAAGCTTTCTTT. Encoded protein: CASSLRRGVGSYTEAFF.

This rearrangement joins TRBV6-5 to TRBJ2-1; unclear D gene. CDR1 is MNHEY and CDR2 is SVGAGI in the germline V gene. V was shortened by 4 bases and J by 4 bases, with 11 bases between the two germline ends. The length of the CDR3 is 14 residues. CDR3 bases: TGTGCCAGCAGTTCCTTCACAGAATACAATGAGCAGTTCTTC. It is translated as CASSSFTEYNEQFF.

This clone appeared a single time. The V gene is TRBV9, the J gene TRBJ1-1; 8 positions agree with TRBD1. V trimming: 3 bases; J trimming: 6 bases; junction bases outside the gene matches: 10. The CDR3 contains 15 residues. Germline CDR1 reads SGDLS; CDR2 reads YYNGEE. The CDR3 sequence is CASSDPDRVNPEAFF. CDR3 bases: TGTGCCAGCAGCGATCCGGACAGGGTTAACCCTGAAGCTTTCTTT.

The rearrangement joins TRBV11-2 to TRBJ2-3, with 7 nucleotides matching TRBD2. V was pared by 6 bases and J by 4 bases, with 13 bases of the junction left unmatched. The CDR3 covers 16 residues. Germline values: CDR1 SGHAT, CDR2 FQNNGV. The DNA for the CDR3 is TGTGCCAGCAGGGAAACCCGGAGCGGGACGGCAGATACGCAGTATTTT. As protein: CASRETRSGTADTQYF.

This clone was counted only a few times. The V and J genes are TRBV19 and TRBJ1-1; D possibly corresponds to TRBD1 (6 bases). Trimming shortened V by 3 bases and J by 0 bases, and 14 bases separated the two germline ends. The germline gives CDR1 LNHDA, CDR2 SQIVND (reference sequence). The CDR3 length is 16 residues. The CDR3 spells CASSMVSGQMNTEAFF. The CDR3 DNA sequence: TGTGCCAGTAGTATGGTCAGCGGACAGATGAACACTGAAGCTTTCTTT.

CDR3 sequence reads: CASSSYGSNEQYF. The CDR3 nucleotides are TGTGCCAGCAGCTCCTACGGGAGCAACGAGCAGTACTTC. The chain carries TRBV7-2 and TRBJ2-7, with a tentative D call TRBD2 (6 bases). Germline V CDR1 and CDR2: SGHTA, FQGNSA. CDR3 length: 13 amino acids. Trimming cost V 4 bases and J 5 bases, with 12 bases left between them.

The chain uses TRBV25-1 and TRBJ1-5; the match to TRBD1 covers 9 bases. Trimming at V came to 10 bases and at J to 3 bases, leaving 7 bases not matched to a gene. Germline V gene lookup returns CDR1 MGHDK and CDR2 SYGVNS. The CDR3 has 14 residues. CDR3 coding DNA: TGTGCCATCCAAGGACAGGGGAACAATCAGCCCCAGCATTTT. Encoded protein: CAIQGQGNNQPQHF.

The CDR3 bases are TGTGCCAGCAACCTCAAAAGACTAGCGGCCACAGATACGCAGTATTTT. Amino acid sequence: CASNLKRLAATDTQYF. The V and J genes are TRBV28 and TRBJ2-3, with 9 nucleotides matching TRBD2. The germline V gene has CDR1 MDHEN and CDR2 SYDVKM. CDR3 length: 16 residues. The trim removed 7 bases at V and 2 bases at J, leaving 10 bases unmatched.

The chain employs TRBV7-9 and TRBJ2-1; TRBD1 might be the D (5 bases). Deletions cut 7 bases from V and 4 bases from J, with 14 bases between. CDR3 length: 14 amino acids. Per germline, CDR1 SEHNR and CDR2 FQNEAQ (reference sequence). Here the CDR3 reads CASTTTDSYNEQFF. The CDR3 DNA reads TGTGCCAGCACGACCACTGACAGTTACAATGAGCAGTTCTTC. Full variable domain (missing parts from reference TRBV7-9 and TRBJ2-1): DTGVSQNPRHKITKRGQNVTFRCDPISEHNRLYWYRQTLGQGPEFLTYFQNEAQLEKSRLLSDRFSAERPKGSFSTLEIQRTEQGDSAMYLCASTTTDSYNEQFFGPGTRLTVL.

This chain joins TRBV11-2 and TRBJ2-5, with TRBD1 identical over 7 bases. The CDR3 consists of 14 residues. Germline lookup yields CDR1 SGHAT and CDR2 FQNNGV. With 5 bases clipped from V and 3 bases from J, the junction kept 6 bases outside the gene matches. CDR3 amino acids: CASSHHTGEETQYF. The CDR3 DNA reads TGTGCCAGCAGCCACCACACAGGGGAAGAGACCCAGTACTTC.

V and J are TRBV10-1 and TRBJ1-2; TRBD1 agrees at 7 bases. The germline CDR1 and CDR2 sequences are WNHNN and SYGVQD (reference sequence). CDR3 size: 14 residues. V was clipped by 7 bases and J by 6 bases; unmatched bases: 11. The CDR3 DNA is TGCGCCAGCACCCCCGGACAGGACTATGATGGCTACACCTTC. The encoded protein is CASTPGQDYDGYTF.

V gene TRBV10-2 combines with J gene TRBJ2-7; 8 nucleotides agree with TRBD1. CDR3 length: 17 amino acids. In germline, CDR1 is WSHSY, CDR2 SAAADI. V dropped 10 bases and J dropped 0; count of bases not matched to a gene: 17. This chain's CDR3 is CATKEWAGGTSSYEQYF. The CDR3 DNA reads TGCGCCACCAAAGAATGGGCAGGGGGCACCTCCTCCTACGAGCAGTACTTC.

CDR3 amino acids: CASSLRTGEDNEQFF. The CDR3 coding sequence is TGTGCCAGCAGCTTGAGGACAGGGGAGGACAATGAGCAGTTCTTC. This rearrangement joins TRBV11-3 to TRBJ2-1; 9 positions match TRBD1. With 3 bases clipped from V and 5 bases from J, the junction kept 5 bases outside the gene matches. The germline CDR1 and CDR2 sequences are SGHNT and YENEEA. The CDR3 extends over 15 amino acids.